The clone carrying this T cell receptor beta chain was detected once. Its specificity is not known. The source of the sample is a study of T cell repertoires in cytomegalovirus infection. Overall study context: The public TCR beta signatures pointed to both CMV infection and matching HLA type.

General observations from the study: The study found HLA-C-restricted CMV-specific TCR beta clonotypes dominating the ex vivo response. CMV carriers having the relevant HLA were flagged by cumulative public TCR beta family frequency.

TCRdb independently ran MiXCR on the reads; one entry per CDR3 protein. The table records some 900,000 distinct CDR3 sequences, about 31% of them present only once. V lost 0 bases to trimming and J lost 2 bases, with 11 bases between them. The CDR3 runs to 16 residues. Germline V gene lookup returns CDR1 MNHEY and CDR2 SVGEGT. This TCR came from a human donor in good health (CMV status not recorded). Some clones in this sample may be carry-over from other donors' samples. V and J are TRBV6-2 or TRBV6-3 and TRBJ2-1; the D call may be TRBD1 or TRBD2 (5 bases each). The sample here was cultured CD8+ T cells from PBMCs, taken from culture after CMV antigen stimulation. In nucleotides, the CDR3 is TGTGCCAGCAGTTACTCCGGGGCGGCCCCCTACAATGAGCAGTTCTTC. Amino acids: CASSYSGAAPYNEQFF.